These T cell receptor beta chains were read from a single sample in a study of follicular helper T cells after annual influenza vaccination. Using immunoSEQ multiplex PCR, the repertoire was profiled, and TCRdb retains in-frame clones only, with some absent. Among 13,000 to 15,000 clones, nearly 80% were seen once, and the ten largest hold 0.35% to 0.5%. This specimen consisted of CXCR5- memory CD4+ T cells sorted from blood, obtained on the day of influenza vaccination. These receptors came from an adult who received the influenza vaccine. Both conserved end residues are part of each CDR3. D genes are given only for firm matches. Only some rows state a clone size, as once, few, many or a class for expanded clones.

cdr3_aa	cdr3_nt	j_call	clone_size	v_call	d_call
CASSQDSQGNYGYTF	TGCGCCAGCAGCCAAGACTCACAGGGGAACTATGGCTACACCTTC	TRBJ1-2	NA	TRBV4-1	TRBD1
CASSLLQGSSYNSPLHF	TGTGCCAGCAGTTTACTGCAGGGTAGCTCCTATAATTCACCCCTCCACTTT	TRBJ1-6	few	TRBV27	NA
CASSPVPGTGGSPLHF	TGCGCCAGCAGCCCTGTTCCCGGGACAGGGGGTTCACCCCTCCACTTT	TRBJ1-6	few	TRBV5-1	TRBD1
CASSFEGLAGGSEETQYF	TGTGCCAGCAGCTTTGAGGGACTAGCGGGGGGGAGTGAGGAGACCCAGTACTTC	TRBJ2-5	NA	TRBV12-1	NA
CASSPSRTSRRGSLHGELFF	TGTGCCAGCTCACCATCCAGGACAAGCCGGCGGGGGTCCCTTCACGGGGAGCTGTTTTTT	TRBJ2-2	NA	TRBV18	TRBD2
CASSLGGTGGPYEQYF	TGTGCCAGCAGCTTAGGCGGGACAGGGGGTCCTTACGAGCAGTACTTC	TRBJ2-7	once	TRBV7-9	TRBD1
CAISPQGKDGYTF	TGTGCCATCAGTCCACAGGGTAAGGATGGCTACACCTTC	TRBJ1-2	NA	TRBV10-3	NA
CAISEGTVTDTQYF	TGTGCCATCAGTGAAGGGACAGTCACAGATACGCAGTATTTT	TRBJ2-3	NA	TRBV10-3	TRBD1
CASSLTGTGSYEQYF	TGTGCCAGCAGCTTGACCGGGACAGGCTCCTACGAGCAGTACTTC	TRBJ2-7	few	TRBV5-4	TRBD1
CASSADREGTDTQYF	TGTGCCAGCAGCGCCGACAGGGAGGGCACAGATACGCAGTATTTT	TRBJ2-3	NA	TRBV9	NA
CASSVSLQGAAVSGPLHF	TGTGCCAGCAGCGTTTCTCTACAGGGGGCTGCGGTTAGTGGGCCCCTCCACTTT	TRBJ1-6	NA	TRBV11-2	TRBD1
CASSLISSGNTIYF	TGTGCCAGCAGTCTTATTAGTTCTGGAAACACCATATATTTT	TRBJ1-3	NA	TRBV6-1	NA
CASSFFGAEETQYF	TGCGCCAGCAGCTTCTTCGGGGCCGAAGAGACCCAGTACTTC	TRBJ2-5	NA	TRBV5-1	NA
CASSRGGMPYGYTF	TGTGCCAGCAGTCGAGGGGGGATGCCCTATGGCTACACCTTC	TRBJ1-2	NA	TRBV27	NA
CASSFGFDRWSSYEQYF	TGTGCCAGCAGCTTTGGCTTTGACAGGTGGAGCTCCTACGAGCAGTACTTC	TRBJ2-7	NA	TRBV7-8	NA
CASSLRGGMGEQYF	TGTGCCAGCAGCTTACGGGGGGGTATGGGCGAGCAGTACTTC	TRBJ2-7	NA	TRBV7-2	TRBD2
CASSLVGQTNTGELFF	TGTGCCAGCAGCTTAGTTGGGCAGACGAACACCGGGGAGCTGTTTTTT	TRBJ2-2	few	TRBV7-2	NA
CASSLRTFTQYF	TGTGCCAGCAGTCTAAGGACGTTTACCCAGTACTTC	TRBJ2-5	NA	TRBV5-6	NA
CASSFGRLESPLHF	TGCGCCAGCAGCTTCGGAAGACTGGAATCACCCCTCCACTTT	TRBJ1-6	few	TRBV5-1	NA
CASSEYGRAAEAFF	TGTGCCAGCAGTGAATATGGGAGGGCTGCTGAAGCTTTCTTT	TRBJ1-1	once	TRBV25-1	NA
CAWSGISTDTQYF	TGTGCCTGGAGTGGGATTAGCACAGATACGCAGTATTTT	TRBJ2-3	NA	TRBV30	NA
CSARSGYEQYF	TGCAGTGCTAGGTCGGGTTACGAGCAGTACTTC	TRBJ2-7	NA	TRBV20-1	NA
CASSLYGASHYGYTF	TGTGCCAGCAGTTTATATGGGGCCAGTCACTATGGCTACACCTTC	TRBJ1-2	NA	TRBV28	NA
CASSQDLETGGLLGNQPQHF	TGCGCCAGCAGCCAAGATCTGGAGACAGGGGGTCTTTTGGGCAATCAGCCCCAGCATTTT	TRBJ1-5	NA	TRBV4-3	TRBD1
CASSLSGTGPYEQYF	TGTGCCAGCAGTTTATCGGGGACTGGCCCCTACGAGCAGTACTTC	TRBJ2-7	few	TRBV27	NA
CASSLFRVNTEAFF	TGTGCCAGCAGCTTATTTCGTGTGAACACTGAAGCTTTCTTT	TRBJ1-1	NA	TRBV11-2	NA
CASSVGGYTEAFF	TGTGCCAGCAGTGTGGGGGGATACACTGAAGCTTTCTTT	TRBJ1-1	NA	TRBV6-1	NA
CASSTSSGIYNEQFF	TGTGCCAGCTCGACTTCGTCCGGCATCTACAATGAGCAGTTCTTC	TRBJ2-1	NA	TRBV27	NA
CASSPTGDTEAFF	TGTGCCAGCTCACCGACAGGGGACACTGAAGCTTTCTTT	TRBJ1-1	NA	TRBV18	TRBD1
CASSSEGLAQETQYF	TGTGCCAGCAGTTCGGAAGGACTAGCGCAAGAGACCCAGTACTTC	TRBJ2-5	NA	TRBV7-2	TRBD2
CASSFTQLNTEAFF	TGTGCCAGCAGCTTTACCCAACTTAACACTGAAGCTTTCTTT	TRBJ1-1	few	TRBV7-2	NA
CASSLNSFFGELFF	TGTGCCAGCAGTTTAAACTCGTTCTTCGGGGAGCTGTTTTTT	TRBJ2-2	NA	TRBV27	NA
CASSPGQGGYNEQFF	TGTGCCAGCTCACCGGGACAGGGGGGCTACAATGAGCAGTTCTTC	TRBJ2-1	NA	TRBV18	TRBD1
CASSDRGGELFF	TGTGCCAGCAGCGACAGAGGCGGGGAGCTGTTTTTT	TRBJ2-2	once	TRBV7-6	NA
CASRQGAANEKLFF	TGTGCCAGCAGGCAGGGGGCGGCTAATGAAAAACTGTTTTTT	TRBJ1-4	NA	TRBV6-1	TRBD1
CASNPGQGGVNEKLFF	TGCGCCAGCAACCCAGGACAGGGGGGGGTTAATGAAAAACTGTTTTTT	TRBJ1-4	few	TRBV10-1	TRBD1
CASSWIDSRTNEKLFF	TGTGCCAGCAGCTGGATCGACAGCAGGACTAATGAAAAACTGTTTTTT	TRBJ1-4	NA	TRBV28	NA
CASSVDRVNGYTF	TGTGCCAGCAGCGTTGACAGGGTTAATGGCTACACCTTC	TRBJ1-2	NA	TRBV7-3	TRBD1
CASSLQGHPPTTNEKLFF	TGCGCCAGCAGCTTACAGGGGCACCCCCCGACAACTAATGAAAAACTGTTTTTT	TRBJ1-4	NA	TRBV5-1	TRBD1
CASSLVGRGELDSPLHF	TGTGCCAGCAGCTTAGTTGGGCGGGGGGAATTGGATTCACCCCTCCACTTT	TRBJ1-6	NA	TRBV11-2	NA
CAISSGTGGASDTQYF	TGTGCCATCAGTTCCGGGACAGGGGGCGCGTCAGATACGCAGTATTTT	TRBJ2-3	NA	TRBV10-3	TRBD1